These 28 T cell receptor beta chains originate from one sample sequenced in a study of OX40 agonist ivuxolimab in advanced cancers. Clones were sequenced by immunoSEQ multiplex PCR, and TCRdb holds only the in-frame ones, with some missing. Of some 64,000 clones in the sample, around 83% were seen once. This specimen was CD4+ or CD8+ T cells sorted from blood, taken in a trial of the OX40 agonist ivuxolimab. The receptors come from an adult with an advanced solid tumor such as melanoma, head and neck, liver or kidney cancer.

This sequence joins TRBV28 and TRBJ1-2; perhaps TRBD1 as D (5 bases). CDR3 length: 13 residues. Germline-derived CDR1 and CDR2 are MDHEN and SYDVKM. Trimming pared 8 bases from V and 4 bases from J, leaving 14 bases between. CDR3 DNA: TGTGCCAGCGGCGGGGCAATGATCTATGGCTACACCTTC. Its translation: CASGGAMIYGYTF.

This chain joins TRBV6-5 and TRBJ2-7, with D perhaps matching TRBD1 (6 bases). With 7 bases removed from V and 2 bases from J, the gap between germline ends came to 6 bases. Per germline, CDR1 MNHEY and CDR2 SVGAGI. CDR3 length: 11 residues. The CDR3 nucleotides are TGTGCCAGCACAGGGGCCTACGAGCAGTACTTC. Its translation: CASTGAYEQYF.

This chain joins TRBV4-2 and TRBJ2-7; TRBD1 matches at 7 bases. The CDR3 has 16 amino acids. Germline-derived CDR1 and CDR2 are LGHNA and YNFKEQ. V trimming: 2 bases; J trimming: 0 bases; junction bases outside the gene matches: 7. The CDR3 DNA reads as TGTGCCAGCAGCCAACCAGGGGGAGAGGGCTCCTACGAGCAGTACTTC. Amino acids: CASSQPGGEGSYEQYF.

As regards this clone: Other DNA sequences in this sample translate to the same CDR3. The genes are TRBV19 and TRBJ2-1; D gene ambiguous. Germline lookup yields CDR1 LNHDA and CDR2 SQIVND (reference sequence). There are 12 residues in the CDR3. V was pared by 8 bases and J by 0 bases, with 5 bases between. The chain's CDR3 is CASRSSYNEQFF. DNA for the CDR3: TGTGCCAGTCGGTCCTCCTACAATGAGCAGTTCTTC. The full variable domain, its missing parts supplied by reference TRBV19 and TRBJ2-1, is DGGITQSPKYLFRKEGQNVTLSCEQNLNHDAMYWYRQDPGQGLRLIYYSQIVNDFQKGDIAEGYSVSREKKESFPLTVTSAQKNPTAFYLCASRSSYNEQFFGPGTRLTVL.

V and J are TRBV7-6 and TRBJ1-3; the D is unclear. The CDR3 runs to 12 residues. Germline-derived CDR1 and CDR2 are SGHVS and FNYEAQ. V lost 1 base and J 8 bases, leaving 6 bases between the germline ends. CDR3 nucleotide sequence: TGTGCCAGCAGCTTAGATGAATACACCATATATTTT. Its translation is CASSLDEYTIYF.

This rearrangement joins TRBV11-2 to TRBJ2-7; no clear D. The CDR3 length is 11 residues. Trimming pared 5 bases from V and 5 bases from J, leaving 7 bases between. Germline V gene sequence: CDR1 SGHAT, CDR2 FQNNGV. In DNA, the CDR3 is TGTGCCAGCAGCCCATTGGACGAGCAGTACTTC. It codes for CASSPLDEQYF.

This clone was recorded a few times. The CDR3, as DNA: TGCGCCAGCAGCCAAACAGGGGACAACTATGGCTACACCTTC. Amino acids: CASSQTGDNYGYTF. This chain connects TRBV5-1 to TRBJ1-2; 7 bases are a match to TRBD1. The CDR3 consists of 14 residues. CDR1 and CDR2 (germline): SGHRS, YFSETQ. V was pared by 4 bases and J by 2 bases, with 5 bases of the junction left unmatched.

The chain has TRBV19 and TRBJ2-1; 7 positions agree with TRBD1. V dropped 7 bases and J dropped 2; count of bases not matched to a gene: 11. Germline values: CDR1 LNHDA, CDR2 SQIVND (reference sequence). This CDR3 is 16 amino acids long. The CDR3 DNA follows: TGTGCCAGTATCCAGACAGGGAGATTGGCCTACAATGAGCAGTTCTTC. Translating it yields CASIQTGRLAYNEQFF.

This chain joins TRBV21-1 and TRBJ1-5; the table's TRBD1 call for D was not verified on the DNA. TRBV21-1 corresponds to a pseudogene. The length of the CDR3 is 19 residues. The CDR3 DNA follows: TGTGCCAGCAGCTCTCCGACAGACGTTCCTCTGCTCAACAATCAGCCCCAGCATTTT. It yields the protein CASSSPTDVPLLNNQPQHF.

V gene TRBV27 combines with J gene TRBJ1-1, with D possibly TRBD1 on 5 matching bases. CDR1 and CDR2 from the germline V gene are MNHEY and SMNVEV (reference sequence). V lost 5 bases and J 1 base, leaving 14 bases between the germline ends. This CDR3 is 15 amino acids long. The CDR3 loop is CASSNLRGRNTEAFF. CDR3 DNA sequence: TGTGCCAGCAGTAACCTACGGGGCCGGAACACTGAAGCTTTCTTT.

This chain links TRBV5-5 with TRBJ1-4, with D possibly matching TRBD1 (5 bases). The V and J ends lost 2 bases and 8 bases respectively, with 16 bases between them. The CDR3 runs to 15 residues. CDR1 is SGHKS, CDR2 YYEKEE, per germline (reference sequence). In nucleotides, the CDR3 is TGTGCCAGCAGCTTTGAATTCGGGGCGCGAGAAAAACTGTTTTTT. Amino acids: CASSFEFGAREKLFF.

This clone is a singleton in its sample. The chain carries TRBV4-1 and TRBJ2-7, with D possibly TRBD1 on 5 matching bases. Germline V gives CDR1 MGHRA, CDR2 YSYEKL. The length of the CDR3 is 16 residues. V lost 3 bases and J 5 bases, leaving 20 bases between the germline ends. CDR3 bases: TGCGCCAGCAGCCAGGGCCCCAGGGTGTTTTGGAACGAGCAGTACTTC. Residues: CASSQGPRVFWNEQYF.

This rearrangement joins TRBV5-1 to TRBJ1-6, with 12 bases aligning to TRBD1. The length of the CDR3 is 14 residues. V was clipped by 4 bases and J by 8 bases; unmatched bases: 1. The V gene's germline CDR1 is SGHRS and CDR2 YFSETQ. CDR3 residues: CASSGTGGDSPLHF. The CDR3 coding sequence is TGCGCCAGCAGCGGGACAGGGGGCGATTCACCCCTCCACTTT.

This chain connects TRBV19 to TRBJ2-1; D may correspond to TRBD1 or TRBD2 (5 bases each). CDR3 size: 15 residues. CDR1 is LNHDA and CDR2 is SQIVND in the germline V gene (reference sequence). V shed 5 bases and J shed 3 bases, with 14 bases lying between them. This CDR3 is CASSPPGAYYNEQFF. CDR3 nucleotides: TGTGCCAGTAGTCCCCCCGGGGCTTACTACAATGAGCAGTTCTTC. The full variable domain, rest sourced from reference TRBV19 and TRBJ2-1, is DGGITQSPKYLFRKEGQNVTLSCEQNLNHDAMYWYRQDPGQGLRLIYYSQIVNDFQKGDIAEGYSVSREKKESFPLTVTSAQKNPTAFYLCASSPPGAYYNEQFFGPGTRLTVL.

In nucleotides, the CDR3 is TGTGCCAGCAGCCCGGGCGGGAGTCTGAACACCGGGGAGCTGTTTTTT. Its protein is CASSPGGSLNTGELFF. The genes are TRBV5-4 and TRBJ2-2; TRBD2 matches at 7 bases. The CDR3 sequence is 16 residues long. The V and J ends lost 4 bases and 1 base, in that order; junction bases with no gene match: 7. The germline V gene has CDR1 SGHNT and CDR2 YYREEE (reference sequence).

This chain uses TRBV6-5 with TRBJ2-1, with TRBD2 identical over 7 bases. The CDR3 sequence is 11 residues long. Trimming took 2 bases from V and 15 from J; bases not matched to a gene: 4. From germline, CDR1 is MNHEY and CDR2 SVGAGI. CDR3 sequence reads: CASSYGTTLFF. The CDR3 nucleotides are TGTGCCAGCAGTTACGGGACTACGCTGTTCTTC.

The chain employs TRBV5-1 and TRBJ1-1; 8 bases line up with TRBD1. Germline-derived CDR1 and CDR2 are SGHRS and YFSETQ. CDR3 length: 16 residues. Germline trimming cut 7 bases from V and 6 bases from J; bases unmatched to any gene: 17. The CDR3 region has the DNA TGCGCCAGCTCAAATCTTGACAGGGGTCAAAAGGCTGAAGCTTTCTTT. Protein sequence: CASSNLDRGQKAEAFF.

V and J are TRBV7-9 and TRBJ1-3; D gene unclear. The CDR3 spans 14 residues. Germline-derived CDR1 and CDR2 are SEHNR and FQNEAQ (reference sequence). V was clipped by 3 bases and J by 0 bases, with 6 bases between them. The CDR3 DNA reads TGTGCCAGCAGCTTTGGGAGCTCTGGAAACACCATATATTTT. Protein sequence: CASSFGSSGNTIYF. The full variable domain, its missing parts supplied by reference TRBV7-9 and TRBJ1-3, is DTGVSQNPRHKITKRGQNVTFRCDPISEHNRLYWYRQTLGQGPEFLTYFQNEAQLEKSRLLSDRFSAERPKGSFSTLEIQRTEQGDSAMYLCASSFGSSGNTIYFGEGSWLTVV.

The J gene is TRBJ1-2, the V gene TRBV27, with 7 bases that match TRBD1. CDR1 is MNHEY and CDR2 is SMNVEV in the germline V gene (reference sequence). With 3 bases clipped from V and 6 bases from J, the junction kept 7 bases outside the gene matches. This CDR3 comprises 14 residues. Here the CDR3 DNA reads TGTGCCAGCAGTTTGTCCGGGACAGCTGATGGCTACACCTTC. This sequence encodes CASSLSGTADGYTF.

The chain carries TRBV10-1 and TRBJ1-2, with D hard to call. The V gene lost 0 bases and the J gene lost 7 bases, with 9 bases spanning the gap. Germline loops: CDR1 WNHNN, CDR2 SYGVQD (reference sequence). CDR3 size: 13 residues. The CDR3 loop is CASSESMYGGYTF. CDR3 nucleotides: TGCGCCAGCAGTGAGTCTATGTATGGTGGCTACACCTTC.

Notes on this clone: Other DNA sequences in this sample translate to the same CDR3. The chain joins TRBV18 to TRBJ1-4; possibly TRBD1 for D (6 bases). This CDR3 spans 16 amino acids. Trimming left V 6 bases short and J 4 bases short, with 18 bases between. Germline CDR1 reads KGHSH; CDR2 reads LQKENI. CDR3 nucleotides: TGTGCCAGCTCGCCATACCCACCACAGGGTAATGAAAAACTGTTTTTT. Translating it yields CASSPYPPQGNEKLFF.

The chain is built from TRBV10-3 and TRBJ1-2; no reliable D call. Germline CDR1 reads ENHRY; CDR2 reads SYGVKD. Deletions cut 8 bases from V and 6 bases from J, with 7 bases between. CDR3 length: 10 residues. Written as DNA, the CDR3 is TGTGCCATCTTACCGGATGGCTACACCTTC. Translated: CAILPDGYTF.

The rearrangement links TRBV7-9 to TRBJ1-6, with 7 bases that match TRBD1. Trimming at V came to 5 bases and at J to 8 bases, leaving 6 bases not matched to a gene. The CDR3 sequence is 14 residues long. Germline V CDR1 and CDR2: SEHNR, FQNEAQ (reference sequence). As DNA, the CDR3 is TGTGCCAGCAGCGGGGGACAGCCAGATTCACCCCTCCACTTT. It yields the protein CASSGGQPDSPLHF.

The V and J genes are TRBV2 and TRBJ1-2; D is possibly TRBD1 (5 bases). The CDR3 is made up of 13 amino acids. CDR1 and CDR2 from the germline V gene are SNHLY and FYNNEI. The V gene lost 7 bases and the J gene lost 7 bases, with 16 bases spanning the gap. The chain's CDR3 is CASTGGRAVGYTF. The CDR3 DNA reads TGTGCCAGCACCGGCGGCAGGGCCGTTGGCTACACCTTC.

The chain employs TRBV11-2 and TRBJ1-2, with D hard to call. Germline V CDR1 and CDR2: SGHAT, FQNNGV. CDR3 length: 15 amino acids. V gave up 0 bases and J gave up 4 bases, with 12 bases separating them. The CDR3 here is CASSLDRSAVYGYTF. The DNA of the CDR3 is TGTGCCAGCAGCTTAGATCGGAGCGCTGTCTATGGCTACACCTTC.

This chain joins TRBV7-7 and TRBJ2-1; D unclear. The V end was cut by 1 base, the J end by 6 bases, with 10 bases between. The CDR3 sequence is 14 residues long. Germline V gives CDR1 SSHAT, CDR2 FNYEAQ (reference sequence). CDR3 protein: CASSLDAAVNEQFF. The CDR3 DNA follows: TGTGCCAGCAGCTTAGATGCGGCAGTCAATGAGCAGTTCTTC.

The V gene is TRBV6-6, the J gene TRBJ2-7; D possibly corresponds to TRBD2 (6 bases). CDR1 is MNHNY, CDR2 SVGAGI, per germline (reference sequence). This CDR3 spans 13 amino acids. Trimming cost V 4 bases and J 3 bases, with 10 bases left between them. The CDR3 DNA is TGTGCCAGCAGTTCAGGAGGGTACTACGAGCAGTACTTC. Its translation: CASSSGGYYEQYF.

This rearrangement joins TRBV5-1 to TRBJ1-2; 10 bases map to TRBD1. After removal of 4 bases from V and 6 bases from J, the junction contained 3 bases not matched to a gene. The length of the CDR3 is 13 residues. Germline loops: CDR1 SGHRS, CDR2 YFSETQ. The CDR3 sequence is CASSPGQGNGYTF. The CDR3 DNA sequence: TGCGCCAGCAGCCCGGGACAGGGGAATGGCTACACCTTC.